Listed below are T cell receptor beta chains from one sample, sequenced in a study of cytomegalovirus exposure and HLA in healthy donors. Clones were read by immunoSEQ multiplex PCR, and TCRdb kept only the in-frame ones, dropping some. The sample includes approximately 170,000 clones, roughly 80% seen only once; the top ten take around 2%. Material: PBMCs. These receptors all come from a human donor in good health. CDR3s include the opening cysteine and the closing phenylalanine or tryptophan. D genes are given only for firm matches. Clone size appears in some rows only: once, few, many, or a class for an expanded clone.

j_call: TRBJ2-7; clone_size: NA; v_call: TRBV27; d_call: TRBD1; cdr3_aa: CASSPLLTGLKFTYEQYF; cdr3_nt: TGTGCCAGCAGTCCGTTACTGACAGGGCTTAAATTTACCTACGAGCAGTACTTC
j_call: TRBJ1-1; clone_size: few; v_call: TRBV4-3; d_call: NA; cdr3_aa: CASSPTKVNTEAFF; cdr3_nt: TGCGCCAGCAGCCCGACAAAAGTGAACACTGAAGCTTTCTTT
j_call: TRBJ1-2; clone_size: NA; v_call: TRBV27; d_call: TRBD1; cdr3_aa: CASSFGQGAGYTF; cdr3_nt: TGTGCCAGCAGTTTCGGACAGGGGGCGGGCTACACCTTC
j_call: TRBJ2-7; clone_size: NA; v_call: TRBV5-4; d_call: NA; cdr3_aa: CASSPDSSYEQYF; cdr3_nt: TGTGCCAGCAGCCCGGACAGCAGCTACGAGCAGTACTTC
j_call: TRBJ2-7; clone_size: NA; v_call: TRBV7-2; d_call: TRBD1; cdr3_aa: CASSLVQGATEQYF; cdr3_nt: TGTGCCAGCAGCTTAGTACAGGGGGCAACCGAGCAGTACTTC
j_call: TRBJ2-1; clone_size: NA; v_call: TRBV7-8; d_call: NA; cdr3_aa: CASSPGENEQFF; cdr3_nt: TGTGCCAGCAGCCCCGGGGAGAATGAGCAGTTCTTC
j_call: TRBJ1-1; clone_size: NA; v_call: TRBV4-1; d_call: NA; cdr3_aa: CASRSTEGGLTEAFF; cdr3_nt: TGCGCCAGCAGATCAACGGAGGGGGGGCTAACTGAAGCTTTCTTT
j_call: TRBJ2-7; clone_size: NA; v_call: TRBV5-1; d_call: TRBD1; cdr3_aa: CASSDGTGGANTGEQYF; cdr3_nt: TGCGCCAGCAGCGATGGGACAGGGGGCGCGAACACTGGCGAGCAGTACTTC
j_call: TRBJ1-1; clone_size: NA; v_call: TRBV5-6; d_call: NA; cdr3_aa: CASSLRSPGYSGEAFF; cdr3_nt: TGTGCCAGCAGCTTGAGGTCCCCAGGGTATAGTGGTGAAGCTTTCTTT
j_call: TRBJ2-3; clone_size: NA; v_call: TRBV7-2; d_call: NA; cdr3_aa: CASSLGAGTSTDTQYF; cdr3_nt: TGTGCCAGCAGCTTAGGGGCCGGGACTAGCACAGATACGCAGTATTTT
j_call: TRBJ2-1; clone_size: NA; v_call: TRBV15; d_call: NA; cdr3_aa: CATSRIANEQFF; cdr3_nt: TGTGCCACCAGCAGAATAGCGAATGAGCAGTTCTTC
j_call: TRBJ1-1; clone_size: NA; v_call: TRBV6-5; d_call: NA; cdr3_aa: CASSPPGVTEAFF; cdr3_nt: TGTGCCAGCAGCCCCCCCGGGGTCACTGAAGCTTTCTTT
j_call: TRBJ2-7; clone_size: NA; v_call: TRBV27; d_call: TRBD1; cdr3_aa: CASSLGQGAYEQYF; cdr3_nt: TGTGCCAGCAGTTTAGGGCAGGGGGCGTACGAGCAGTACTTC
j_call: TRBJ1-1; clone_size: NA; v_call: TRBV7-3; d_call: TRBD1; cdr3_aa: CASSSLDRTEAFF; cdr3_nt: TGTGCCAGCAGCTCCTTGGACAGGACTGAAGCTTTCTTT
j_call: TRBJ2-3; clone_size: NA; v_call: TRBV2; d_call: TRBD1; cdr3_aa: CASSRSKDRRASTDTQYF; cdr3_nt: TGTGCCAGCAGCCGGTCGAAGGACAGGCGGGCTAGCACAGATACGCAGTATTTT
j_call: TRBJ2-5; clone_size: NA; v_call: TRBV4-3; d_call: TRBD2; cdr3_aa: CASSQETSGGRETQYF; cdr3_nt: TGCGCCAGCAGCCAAGAAACCAGCGGGGGGAGAGAGACCCAGTACTTC
j_call: TRBJ2-1; clone_size: few; v_call: TRBV25-1; d_call: TRBD2; cdr3_aa: CASTGGTSGDEQFF; cdr3_nt: TGTGCCAGCACCGGAGGGACTAGCGGGGATGAGCAGTTCTTC
j_call: TRBJ2-3; clone_size: NA; v_call: TRBV9; d_call: TRBD1; cdr3_aa: CASSAGQGVTDTQYF; cdr3_nt: TGTGCCAGCAGCGCCGGACAGGGGGTAACAGATACGCAGTATTTT
j_call: TRBJ1-2; clone_size: NA; v_call: TRBV29-1; d_call: TRBD1; cdr3_aa: CSAGQGKGGNYGYTF; cdr3_nt: TGCAGCGCGGGACAGGGGAAGGGGGGTAACTATGGCTACACCTTC
j_call: TRBJ2-3; clone_size: NA; v_call: TRBV5-5; d_call: NA; cdr3_aa: CASSLSDWITDTQYF; cdr3_nt: TGTGCCAGCAGCTTGTCTGACTGGATTACAGATACGCAGTATTTT
j_call: TRBJ2-7; clone_size: NA; v_call: TRBV7-8; d_call: NA; cdr3_aa: CASSRLSVATSYEQYF; cdr3_nt: TGTGCCAGCAGCCGCCTCTCGGTTGCGACTTCCTACGAGCAGTACTTC
j_call: TRBJ2-2; clone_size: NA; v_call: TRBV10-3; d_call: NA; cdr3_aa: CAITAGPNTGELFF; cdr3_nt: TGTGCCATCACCGCAGGGCCGAACACCGGGGAGCTGTTTTTT
j_call: TRBJ1-1; clone_size: few; v_call: TRBV13; d_call: NA; cdr3_aa: CASSDRQMNTEAFF; cdr3_nt: TGTGCCAGCAGCGATAGACAGATGAACACTGAAGCTTTCTTT
j_call: TRBJ1-2; clone_size: NA; v_call: TRBV10-3; d_call: TRBD1; cdr3_aa: CAISGTGNSYGYTF; cdr3_nt: TGTGCCATCAGCGGGACAGGGAACAGCTATGGCTACACCTTC
j_call: TRBJ1-1; clone_size: once; v_call: TRBV6-1; d_call: NA; cdr3_aa: CASRTRASEAFF; cdr3_nt: TGTGCCAGCAGAACCAGGGCATCTGAAGCTTTCTTT
j_call: TRBJ2-7; clone_size: few; v_call: TRBV11-2; d_call: TRBD2; cdr3_aa: CASSVRGGYEQYF; cdr3_nt: TGTGCCAGCAGCGTGCGGGGGGGATACGAGCAGTACTTC
j_call: TRBJ2-6; clone_size: few; v_call: TRBV4-1; d_call: TRBD2; cdr3_aa: CASSQTSGGLSGANVLTF; cdr3_nt: TGCGCCAGCAGCCAAACAAGCGGGGGGCTTTCTGGGGCCAACGTCCTGACTTTC
j_call: TRBJ1-1; clone_size: NA; v_call: TRBV15; d_call: NA; cdr3_aa: CATSTDRLNTEAFF; cdr3_nt: TGTGCCACCAGCACCGACAGGCTGAACACTGAAGCTTTCTTT
j_call: TRBJ1-1; clone_size: NA; v_call: TRBV6-5; d_call: TRBD1; cdr3_aa: CASSPDRGSTEAFF; cdr3_nt: TGTGCCAGCAGCCCTGACAGGGGGTCGACTGAAGCTTTCTTT
j_call: TRBJ1-1; clone_size: NA; v_call: TRBV9; d_call: NA; cdr3_aa: CASSVAGTPNTEAFF; cdr3_nt: TGTGCCAGCAGCGTAGCCGGGACACCGAACACTGAAGCTTTCTTT
j_call: TRBJ2-3; clone_size: few; v_call: TRBV6-6; d_call: NA; cdr3_aa: CASSYSSPLTDTQYF; cdr3_nt: TGTGCCAGCAGTTACTCCTCTCCCCTCACAGATACGCAGTATTTT
j_call: TRBJ1-6; clone_size: NA; v_call: TRBV4-3; d_call: TRBD1; cdr3_aa: CASSQDWATGDSPLHF; cdr3_nt: TGCGCCAGCAGCCAAGATTGGGCGACAGGGGATTCACCCCTCCACTTT
j_call: TRBJ2-3; clone_size: NA; v_call: TRBV5-4; d_call: TRBD2; cdr3_aa: CASSSSGGATDTQYF; cdr3_nt: TGTGCCAGCAGCTCCAGCGGGGGAGCTACAGATACGCAGTATTTT
j_call: TRBJ1-1; clone_size: NA; v_call: TRBV19; d_call: TRBD1; cdr3_aa: CASSYRGFEAFF; cdr3_nt: TGTGCCAGTAGTTACAGGGGGTTTGAAGCTTTCTTT
j_call: TRBJ2-7; clone_size: NA; v_call: TRBV7-8; d_call: TRBD1; cdr3_aa: CASSFARQGPYEQYF; cdr3_nt: TGTGCCAGCAGCTTCGCTCGACAGGGTCCGTACGAGCAGTACTTC
j_call: TRBJ1-1; clone_size: NA; v_call: TRBV5-5; d_call: NA; cdr3_aa: CASSLVPRNTEAFF; cdr3_nt: TGTGCCAGCAGCTTGGTCCCCAGGAACACTGAAGCTTTCTTT
j_call: TRBJ2-3; clone_size: NA; v_call: TRBV6-1; d_call: NA; cdr3_aa: CASSEALETGDTQYF; cdr3_nt: TGTGCCAGCAGTGAAGCGCTAGAAACGGGAGATACGCAGTATTTT
j_call: TRBJ2-7; clone_size: once; v_call: TRBV2; d_call: TRBD1; cdr3_aa: CASSRGQPYEQYF; cdr3_nt: TGTGCCAGCAGTAGGGGACAGCCTTACGAGCAGTACTTC
j_call: TRBJ2-1; clone_size: NA; v_call: TRBV5-4; d_call: TRBD2; cdr3_aa: CASSPTGTGGGEQFF; cdr3_nt: TGTGCCAGCAGTCCCACCGGGACGGGAGGTGGGGAGCAGTTCTTC
j_call: TRBJ1-4; clone_size: NA; v_call: TRBV4-1; d_call: NA; cdr3_aa: CASSLMANEKLFF; cdr3_nt: TGCGCCAGCAGCCTTATGGCAAATGAAAAACTGTTTTTT
j_call: TRBJ1-6; clone_size: NA; v_call: TRBV27; d_call: NA; cdr3_aa: CASSLGVGSTSPLHF; cdr3_nt: TGTGCCAGCAGTCTAGGGGTCGGCAGCACTTCACCCCTCCACTTT
j_call: TRBJ2-4; clone_size: NA; v_call: TRBV10-3; d_call: NA; cdr3_aa: CAIAGHLKDIQYF; cdr3_nt: TGTGCCATCGCAGGGCACCTAAAGGACATTCAGTACTTC
j_call: TRBJ2-7; clone_size: once; v_call: TRBV4-3; d_call: NA; cdr3_aa: CASSQVASPYEQYF; cdr3_nt: TGCGCCAGCAGCCAGGTAGCTTCCCCCTACGAGCAGTACTTC
j_call: TRBJ2-3; clone_size: NA; v_call: TRBV7-2; d_call: TRBD1; cdr3_aa: CASSLADRGADTQYF; cdr3_nt: TGTGCCAGCAGCTTAGCGGACAGGGGCGCAGATACGCAGTATTTT
j_call: TRBJ1-1; clone_size: NA; v_call: TRBV7-9; d_call: NA; cdr3_aa: CASSLGGSGEPGAFF; cdr3_nt: TGTGCCAGCAGCTTAGGCGGCAGTGGGGAGCCTGGAGCTTTCTTT
j_call: TRBJ1-6; clone_size: once; v_call: TRBV13; d_call: TRBD1; cdr3_aa: CASSRGTGGLPLHF; cdr3_nt: TGTGCCAGCAGCCGCGGGACAGGGGGACTACCCCTCCACTTT
j_call: TRBJ1-3; clone_size: NA; v_call: TRBV6-5; d_call: TRBD1; cdr3_aa: CASSRTGPGNTIYF; cdr3_nt: TGTGCCAGCAGCAGGACAGGGCCCGGAAACACCATATATTTT
j_call: TRBJ1-5; clone_size: NA; v_call: TRBV5-8; d_call: NA; cdr3_aa: CASRTWNQPQHF; cdr3_nt: TGTGCCAGCAGAACATGGAATCAGCCCCAGCATTTT
j_call: TRBJ1-5; clone_size: NA; v_call: TRBV4-1; d_call: NA; cdr3_aa: CASSPGWSNQPQHF; cdr3_nt: TGCGCCAGCAGCCCGGGTTGGAGCAATCAGCCCCAGCATTTT
j_call: TRBJ2-5; clone_size: NA; v_call: TRBV10-3; d_call: NA; cdr3_aa: CAISERGGGETQYF; cdr3_nt: TGTGCCATCAGTGAACGGGGAGGGGGAGAGACCCAGTACTTC
j_call: TRBJ2-3; clone_size: NA; v_call: TRBV5-6; d_call: NA; cdr3_aa: CASSLRLVQDTDTQYF; cdr3_nt: TGTGCCAGCAGCTTGCGATTGGTTCAGGACACAGATACGCAGTATTTT
j_call: TRBJ1-2; clone_size: NA; v_call: TRBV20-1; d_call: NA; cdr3_aa: CSLRRSGGYTF; cdr3_nt: TGCAGTTTGCGGAGGTCTGGTGGCTACACCTTC
j_call: TRBJ1-4; clone_size: NA; v_call: TRBV9; d_call: NA; cdr3_aa: CASSGQGSNEKLFF; cdr3_nt: TGTGCCAGCAGCGGGCAGGGTTCTAATGAAAAACTGTTTTTT
j_call: TRBJ1-5; clone_size: few; v_call: TRBV5-1; d_call: NA; cdr3_aa: CASSLGVRAEGQPQHF; cdr3_nt: TGCGCCAGCAGCTTGGGAGTCAGGGCGGAGGGGCAGCCCCAGCATTTT
j_call: TRBJ2-7; clone_size: NA; v_call: TRBV19; d_call: TRBD1; cdr3_aa: CASSIRDRAAYEQYF; cdr3_nt: TGTGCCAGTAGTATCCGGGACAGGGCCGCCTACGAGCAGTACTTC
j_call: TRBJ1-5; clone_size: NA; v_call: TRBV7-9; d_call: TRBD1; cdr3_aa: CATGQGDQPQHF; cdr3_nt: TGTGCCACCGGACAGGGGGATCAGCCCCAGCATTTT
j_call: TRBJ1-2; clone_size: NA; v_call: TRBV4-1; d_call: TRBD1; cdr3_aa: CASSLLIQGGYTF; cdr3_nt: TGCGCCAGCAGCCTTCTGATACAGGGGGGCTACACCTTC
j_call: TRBJ1-2; clone_size: few; v_call: TRBV7-9; d_call: NA; cdr3_aa: CASSRTANYGYTF; cdr3_nt: TGTGCCAGCAGCCGGACAGCGAACTATGGCTACACCTTC
j_call: TRBJ1-5; clone_size: NA; v_call: TRBV27; d_call: NA; cdr3_aa: CASTLTADYNQPQHF; cdr3_nt: TGTGCCAGCACTTTGACGGCGGACTACAATCAGCCCCAGCATTTT